The TCR beta chain described here comes from a study of spatial heterogeneity in lung cancer. About the research overall: Consistently, beta-chain sequences turned up in larger numbers than alpha-chain sequences did. Across the raw uncorrected reads, a unique TCR and UMI combination was observed, on average, more than ten times.

The time point was: sample taken at primary tumor resection. Material for sequencing was whole RNA from tumor, nontumor lung or frozen PBMC, left unsorted. The table lists this clonotype with many counts. Trimming removed 2 bases at V and 5 bases at J, with 25 bases between. The germline CDR1 and CDR2 sequences are KGHSH and LQKENI. This CDR3 region has 19 residues. Every TCR cDNA molecule bore its own unique molecular identifier. TCRdb independently ran MiXCR on the 5' RACE reads; one entry per CDR3 protein. The sample lists 7,000 or so distinct CDR3 sequences, approximately 5% occurring once. The sequenced sample was normal lung tissue next to the tumor, obtained at surgery. The V call is TRBV18, the J call TRBJ1-5; the D is unclear. This receptor was obtained from a female donor with early-stage non-small cell lung cancer. CDR3 bases: TGTGCCAGCTCACCAACGGCTCCTTACGGGAGGGAGGGATATCAGCCCCAGCATTTT. It codes for CASSPTAPYGREGYQPQHF. Based on the CDR3 plus reference TRBV18 and TRBJ1-5, the full variable domain is NAGVMQNPRHLVRRRGQEARLRCSPMKGHSHVYWYRQLPEEGLKFMVYLQKENIIDESGMPKERFSAEFPKEGPSILRIQQVVRGDSAAYFCASSPTAPYGREGYQPQHFGDGTRLSIL.